Below, 17 T cell receptor beta chains from the same sample are listed, as sequenced in a study of tissue T cells after allogeneic stem cell transplantation. Sequencing was performed with immunoSEQ multiplex PCR; in TCRdb, only in-frame clones are kept and a portion is missing. The sample has 20,000 to 25,000 clones; 69% are singletons. Sequenced sample: blood. The receptors stem from a female BALB/c mouse in good health. Strain haplotype at MHC: H2-d.

A note on this clone: Gene names are mouse gene names. The read stops 1 residue short of the end of the CDR3; the missing end is completed from the germline J gene. J is TRBJ1-6 and V is TRBV19, with a tentative D call TRBD1 (6 bases). TRBJ1-6 is labeled an ORF, and its function is uncertain. The CDR3 extends over 12 amino acids. Germline-derived CDR1 and CDR2 are FNHDT and SITEND (reference sequence). V gave up 9 bases and J gave up 3 bases, with 7 bases separating them. CDR3: CATGHYNSPLYF. The DNA read from the CDR3 is TGTGCCACGGGACACTATAATTCGCCCCTCTAC.

With respect to this clone: Each gene name is a mouse one. CDR3 DNA (partial): TGTGCCAGCAGCTTACAGGGAGGGCAAGACACCCAGTAC. As protein: CASSLQGGQDTQY. The full-length CDR3 reads as CASSLQGGQDTQYF. The genes are TRBV4 and TRBJ2-5; TRBD1 is a possible D gene (6 bases). The DNA ends 1 residue before the CDR3 does, and the rest of the CDR3 is filled in from the germline J gene. Germline lookup yields CDR1 LGHDT and CDR2 YNNKQL (reference sequence). Trimming took 4 bases from V and 3 from J, leaving 11 bases between them. CDR3 length: 14 residues.

This clone was counted between two and nine times. Germline and genes here are mouse. The CDR3 end lies 1 residue beyond the end of the read and is filled in from the germline J gene. The gene calls are TRBV13-2 and TRBJ1-5; no clear D gene. The CDR3 is 14 residues long. Germline V gene data show CDR1 as NNHNN and CDR2 as SYGAGS (reference sequence). V lost 3 bases to trimming and J lost 0 bases, with 7 bases between them. The CDR3 here is CASGGQINNQAPLF. The sequenced part of the CDR3 DNA is TGTGCCAGCGGTGGACAAATTAACAACCAGGCTCCGCTT.

This clone was detected once. Germline and genes: mouse. The missing CDR3 end, 1 residue past where the read stops, is filled in from the germline J gene. V gene TRBV13-1 combines with J gene TRBJ1-6; tentative D call: TRBD1 (6 bases). TRBJ1-6 is treated as an ORF (open reading frame) with a function not yet certain. This CDR3 has 14 residues. Between the trimmed V and J ends, which lost 2 bases and 5 bases, there was a span of 8 bases. CDR1 and CDR2 from the germline V gene are NSHNY and SYGAGN. The CDR3 DNA, read in part, is TGTGCCAGCAGTGACAGGGGAAATAATTCGCCCCTCTAC. Its protein is CASSDRGNNSPLY. The whole CDR3 sequence reads CASSDRGNNSPLYF.

This clone has more than one count but fewer than ten. Gene names are mouse gene names. The CDR3 end is not reached by the read, which stops 1 residue before it; the germline J gene fills it in. This chain uses TRBV19 with TRBJ2-2; D is ambiguous. The CDR3 sequence is 14 residues long. Germline V gene sequence: CDR1 FNHDT, CDR2 SITEND (reference sequence). V shed 2 bases and J shed 2 bases, with 7 bases lying between them. CDR3 region: CASSMSQNTGQLYF. The part of the CDR3 DNA that was read is TGTGCCAGCAGTATGTCGCAGAACACCGGGCAGCTCTAC. Combining the CDR3 with reference TRBV19 and TRBJ2-2 gives the whole variable domain GGIITQTPKFLIGQEGQKLTLKCQQNFNHDTMYWYRQDSGKGLRLIYYSITENDLQKGDLSEGYDASREKKSSFSLTVTSAQKNEMAVFLCASSMSQNTGQLYFGEGSKLTVL.

In the case of this clone: The gene names here belong to mouse. The sequenced fragment ends 1 residue before the CDR3 boundary, so the rest is inferred from the germline J gene. The V gene is TRBV19, the J gene TRBJ1-6; 9 bases map to TRBD1. TRBJ1-6 is treated as an ORF (open reading frame) with a function not yet certain. V shed 6 bases and J 0 bases; nucleotides not matched to a gene: 10. Germline V gene sequence: CDR1 FNHDT, CDR2 SITEND (reference sequence). This CDR3 has 18 amino acids. The part of the CDR3 DNA that was read is TGTGCCAGCACCCCCTCCGGGACAGGGTTTTCCTATAATTCGCCCCTCTAC. This sequence encodes CASTPSGTGFSYNSPLY. The whole CDR3 protein reads CASTPSGTGFSYNSPLYF.

This clone was recorded a few times. Gene names are mouse gene names. The read ends 1 residue before the CDR3 terminus; that terminus is restored from the germline J gene. The rearrangement joins TRBV19 to TRBJ1-5; no definite D call. Germline loops: CDR1 FNHDT, CDR2 SITEND (reference sequence). The V gene lost 4 bases and the J gene lost 0 bases, with 11 bases spanning the gap. The CDR3 loop spans 15 amino acids. This CDR3 reads CASSPREYNNQAPLF. The CDR3 bases that were read are TGTGCCAGCAGTCCCCGGGAATATAACAACCAGGCTCCGCTT.

Regarding this clone: Germline and genes here are mouse. The sequenced part of the CDR3 DNA is TGTGGTGCTAGGGACCCAGGGGGCAACACCTTGTAC. Translated: CGARDPGGNTLY. The whole CDR3 is CGARDPGGNTLYF. The rearrangement uses TRBV20 and TRBJ2-4; 8 nucleotides line up with TRBD1. The read ends 1 residue before the CDR3 terminus; that terminus is restored from the germline J gene. The germline V gene encodes CDR1 GFQATS and CDR2 STVNSAI. J was trimmed by 6 bases and V by 0 bases; bases with no gene match: 2. The CDR3 loop spans 13 amino acids.

In the case of this clone: Germline and genes here are mouse. From the germline J gene comes the end of the CDR3, since the read stops 1 residue before it. The chain combines TRBV13-2 with TRBJ2-4, with D possibly being TRBD2 (5 bases). The CDR3 extends over 13 amino acids. CDR1 NNHNN and CDR2 SYGAGS come from the germline V gene (reference sequence). The V gene lost 1 base and the J gene lost 4 bases, with 7 bases spanning the gap. The CDR3 is CASGDSLENTLYF. Partial CDR3 DNA: TGTGCCAGCGGTGATTCACTGGAAAACACCTTGTAC.

With respect to this clone: Gene and germline names: mouse. The read ends 1 residue shy of where the CDR3 ends; the end is completed using the germline J gene. The rearrangement uses TRBV24 and TRBJ1-4, with 9 bases matching TRBD1. Looked up from germline, CDR1 is KGHTA and CDR2 is FRNEEI. V trimming: 4 bases; J trimming: 7 bases; junction bases outside the gene matches: 7. This CDR3 has 15 residues. The sequenced CDR3 bases are TGTGCCAGCAGTCCACGGGACAGGGAGGGCGAAAGATTATTT. Protein sequence: CASSPRDREGERLF. The CDR3 in full is CASSPRDREGERLFF.

A remark on this clone: Here the gene names and germline are mouse. Read data end 1 residue before the CDR3 end; the end is taken from the germline J gene. The chain couples TRBV20 to TRBJ1-3; D may be TRBD1 (5 bases). This CDR3 is 13 amino acids long. The V end lost 4 bases, the J end lost 0 bases, and 7 bases lay between the germline ends. Per germline, CDR1 GFQATS and CDR2 STVNSAI. CDR3 sequence: CGATRDSGNTLYF. The part of the CDR3 DNA that was read is TGTGGTGCTACCAGGGATTCTGGAAATACGCTCTAT. The full variable domain, completed using reference TRBV20 and TRBJ1-3, is GALVYQYPRRTICKSGTSMRMECQAVGFQATSVAWYRQSPQKTFELIALSTVNSAIKYEQNFTQEKFPISHPNLSFSSMTVLNAYLEDRGLYLCGATRDSGNTLYFGEGSRLIVV.

Details on this clone: Gene names are the mouse ones. The read is 1 residue too short to cover the CDR3 end, so that end is filled in from the germline J gene. The rearrangement uses TRBV4 and TRBJ2-4, with D perhaps TRBD1 (6 bases). CDR1 is LGHDT and CDR2 is YNNKQL in the germline V gene (reference sequence). V dropped 4 bases and J dropped 2 bases, with 7 bases sitting between them. The CDR3 length is 13 residues. The DNA read from the CDR3 is TGTGCCAGCAGCTTGGGACATCAAAACACCTTGTAC. This translates into CASSLGHQNTLY. The full CDR3 protein is CASSLGHQNTLYF.

As to this clone: The gene symbols are mouse symbols. The sequenced fragment ends 1 residue before the CDR3 boundary, so the rest is inferred from the germline J gene. The chain has TRBV5 and TRBJ2-7; D gene uncertain. From germline, CDR1 is LGHNA and CDR2 YNLKQL (reference sequence). This CDR3 spans 11 amino acids. V was clipped by 0 bases and J by 6 bases, with 3 bases between them. The CDR3 here is CASSQDGEQYF. CDR3 bases read: TGTGCCAGCAGCCAAGATGGTGAACAGTAC.

In the case of this clone: These gene names are mouse names. The read ends 1 residue early relative to the CDR3; the germline J gene fills the gap. The V and J genes are TRBV20 and TRBJ2-5, with D perhaps assigned TRBD1 or TRBD2 (7 bases each). V was cut by 5 bases and J by 6 bases, with 9 bases left in between. The length of the CDR3 is 11 residues. Germline CDR1 reads GFQATS; CDR2 reads STVNSAI. The CDR3 protein is CGAQGGDTQYF. CDR3 DNA, as far as it was read: TGTGGTGCTCAGGGGGGGGACACCCAGTAC.

To note about this clone: Germline and genes: mouse. Sequencing ends 1 residue short of the CDR3 end; the germline J gene provides the rest. The rearrangement joins TRBV13-1 to TRBJ2-3, with 7 bases lining up with TRBD1. V was pared by 2 bases and J by 3 bases, with 6 bases of the junction left unmatched. Per the germline V gene, CDR1 is NSHNY and CDR2 is SYGAGN. This CDR3 is 15 amino acids long. The CDR3 sequence is CASSDRTGGAETLYF. CDR3 DNA (partial): TGTGCCAGCAGTGACAGGACAGGAGGGGCAGAAACGCTGTAT.

Concerning this clone: Genes and germline are mouse. The DNA ends 1 residue before the CDR3 does, and the rest of the CDR3 is filled in from the germline J gene. The chain has TRBV5 and TRBJ2-1; TRBD2 matches at 9 bases. The CDR3 has 15 amino acids. Per the germline V gene, CDR1 is LGHNA and CDR2 is YNLKQL (reference sequence). V lost 4 bases to trimming and J lost 2 bases; unmatched junction nucleotides: 3. CDR3 sequence: CASSPRDWDYAEQFF. CDR3 DNA, as far as it was read: TGTGCCAGCAGCCCCCGGGACTGGGACTATGCTGAGCAGTTC.

In regard to this clone: Gene names and germline refer to mouse. Coverage ceases 1 residue before the CDR3 finishes, and the germline J gene fills in the end. The chain couples TRBV19 to TRBJ1-6; D call uncertain. TRBJ1-6 is marked as an open reading frame, function uncertain. The CDR3 covers 12 residues. CDR1 is FNHDT, CDR2 SITEND, per germline (reference sequence). Trimming removed 2 bases at V and 7 bases at J, with 4 bases between. Partial CDR3 DNA: TGTGCCAGCAGTATGAGGAATTCGCCCCTCTAC. This codes for CASSMRNSPLY. In full, the CDR3 is CASSMRNSPLYF.